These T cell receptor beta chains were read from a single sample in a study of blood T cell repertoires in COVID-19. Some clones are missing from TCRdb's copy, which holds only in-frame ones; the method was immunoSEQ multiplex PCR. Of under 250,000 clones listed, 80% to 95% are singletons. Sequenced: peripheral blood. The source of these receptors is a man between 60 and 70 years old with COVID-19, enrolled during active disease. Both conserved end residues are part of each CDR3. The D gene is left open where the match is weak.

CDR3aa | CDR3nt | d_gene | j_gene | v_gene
CASSSSYGYTF | TGCGCCAGCAGCTCCTCCTATGGCTACACCTTC | - | TRBJ1-2 | TRBV5-1
CAWSRQGSLGSPLHF | TGTGCCTGGAGTCGACAGGGATCCTTGGGATCACCCCTCCACTTT | TRBD1 | TRBJ1-6 | TRBV30
CASWGQGANTIYF | TGTGCCAGCTGGGGGCAGGGGGCGAACACCATATATTTT | TRBD1 | TRBJ1-3 | TRBV6-6
CASSLGDRSEQFF | TGTGCCAGCAGCTTAGGTGATCGGAGTGAGCAGTTCTTC | - | TRBJ2-1 | TRBV7-2
CASSVRLYGQFSGNTIYF | TGTGCCAGCAGCGTGCGACTATACGGACAGTTCTCTGGAAACACCATATATTTT | - | TRBJ1-3 | TRBV9
CASSPGLSTGELFF | TGTGCCAGCAGCCCAGGGCTGTCCACCGGGGAGCTGTTTTTT | - | TRBJ2-2 | TRBV11-2
CASSPGALERETQYF | TGTGCCAGCTCACCCGGAGCTCTGGAGCGGGAGACCCAGTACTTC | - | TRBJ2-5 | TRBV18
CASSLGAGPGIQYF | TGTGCCAGCAGCTTAGGGGCGGGCCCAGGCATTCAGTACTTC | - | TRBJ2-4 | TRBV7-2
CASLPVSGELFF | TGTGCCAGCCTGCCGGTGTCCGGGGAGCTGTTTTTT | - | TRBJ2-2 | TRBV12-3/TRBV12-4
CASSEVRMWEIGYNEQFF | TGTGCCAGCAGTGAAGTTAGGATGTGGGAGATTGGGTACAATGAGCAGTTCTTC | - | TRBJ2-1 | TRBV6-1